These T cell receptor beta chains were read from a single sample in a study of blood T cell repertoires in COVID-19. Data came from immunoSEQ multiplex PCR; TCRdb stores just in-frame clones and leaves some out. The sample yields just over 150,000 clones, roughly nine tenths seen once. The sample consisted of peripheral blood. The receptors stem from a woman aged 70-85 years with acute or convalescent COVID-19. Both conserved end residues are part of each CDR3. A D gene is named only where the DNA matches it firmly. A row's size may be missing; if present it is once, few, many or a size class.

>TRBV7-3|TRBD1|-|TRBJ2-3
CASSSPVGTEADTQYF
TGTGCCAGCAGCTCACCTGTGGGGACAGAGGCAGATACGCAGTATTTT
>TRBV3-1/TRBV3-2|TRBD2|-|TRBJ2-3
CASSLRLAGTRDTQYF
TGTGCCAGCAGCCTTCGACTAGCGGGGACGCGGGATACGCAGTATTTT
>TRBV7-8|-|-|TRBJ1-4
CASSLRGPATNEKLFF
TGTGCCAGCAGTCTTCGTGGTCCGGCAACTAATGAAAAACTGTTTTTT
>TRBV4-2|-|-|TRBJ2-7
CASSQEAGAYSYEQYF
TGTGCCAGCAGCCAAGAGGCAGGGGCGTACTCCTACGAGCAGTACTTC
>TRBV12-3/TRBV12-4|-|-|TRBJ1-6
CASSLANNSPLHF
TGTGCCAGCAGTTTAGCCAATAATTCACCCCTCCACTTT
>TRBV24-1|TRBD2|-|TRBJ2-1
CATSALRTSGRPGPLVYNEQFF
TGTGCCACCAGTGCCCTGAGGACGAGCGGGAGGCCAGGGCCGTTGGTTTACAATGAGCAGTTCTTC
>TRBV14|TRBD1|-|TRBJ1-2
CASSQDQQGAGYTF
TGTGCCAGCAGCCAAGATCAGCAGGGGGCCGGCTACACCTTC
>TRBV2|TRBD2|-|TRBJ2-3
CASSETSGSTDTQYF
TGTGCCAGCAGTGAGACTAGCGGGTCAACAGATACGCAGTATTTT
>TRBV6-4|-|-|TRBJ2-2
CASSDSMNTGELFF
TGTGCCAGCAGTGACAGCATGAACACCGGGGAGCTGTTTTTT
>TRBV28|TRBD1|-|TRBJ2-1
CASSTGGSYNEQFF
TGTGCCAGCTCCACAGGGGGCTCCTACAATGAGCAGTTCTTC
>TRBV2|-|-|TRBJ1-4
CASSERGFSTNEKLFF
TGTGCCAGCAGTGAAAGAGGGTTCTCAACTAATGAAAAACTGTTTTTT
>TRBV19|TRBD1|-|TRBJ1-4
CASSIYTGEIEKLFF
TGTGCCAGTAGTATATATACAGGGGAAATTGAAAAACTGTTTTTT
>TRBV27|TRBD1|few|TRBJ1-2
CASSPWDSNYGYTF
TGTGCCAGCAGTCCCTGGGACAGTAACTATGGCTACACCTTC
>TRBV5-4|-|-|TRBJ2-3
CASRRSTDTQYF
TGTGCCAGTCGCAGAAGCACAGATACGCAGTATTTT
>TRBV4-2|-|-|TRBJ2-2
CASTHWPRVNTGELFF
TGTGCCAGCACCCATTGGCCCCGGGTTAACACCGGGGAGCTGTTTTTT
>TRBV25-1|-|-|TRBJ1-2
CASSERGRGGYTF
TGTGCCAGCAGTGAACGGGGGAGAGGTGGCTACACCTTC
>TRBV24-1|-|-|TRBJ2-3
CATSDPGTRTDTQYF
TGTGCCACCAGTGACCCTGGGACTCGGACAGATACGCAGTATTTT
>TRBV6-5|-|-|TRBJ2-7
CASSYSNRLPYEQYF
TGTGCCAGCAGTTACTCGAACAGGTTACCCTACGAGCAGTACTTC
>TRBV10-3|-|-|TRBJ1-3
CAISGATGNTIYF
TGTGCCATCAGTGGAGCTACCGGAAACACCATATATTTT
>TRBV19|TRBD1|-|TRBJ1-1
CASSIEGQGALPSRYLAFF
TGTGCCAGTAGTATAGAGGGGCAGGGGGCACTCCCGTCTCGATACTTGGCTTTCTTT
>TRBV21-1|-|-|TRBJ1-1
CASYKQGTGNASKRAFF
TGTGCCAGCTATAAACAGGGGACAGGGAATGCAAGTAAACGAGCTTTCTTT
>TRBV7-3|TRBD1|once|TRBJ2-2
CASSADRVGFTGELFF
TGTGCCAGCAGCGCAGACAGGGTCGGGTTCACCGGGGAGCTGTTTTTT
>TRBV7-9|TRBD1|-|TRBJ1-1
CASSDRTGGGITEAFF
TGTGCCAGCAGCGATCGGACAGGGGGCGGAATAACTGAAGCTTTCTTT
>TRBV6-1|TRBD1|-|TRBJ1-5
CASSERDRGIQPQHF
TGTGCCAGCAGTGAAAGGGACAGGGGGATTCAGCCCCAGCATTTT
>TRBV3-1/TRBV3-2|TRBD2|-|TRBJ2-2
CASSQGAGVNTGELFF
TGTGCCAGCAGCCAAGGAGCGGGGGTAAACACCGGGGAGCTGTTTTTT
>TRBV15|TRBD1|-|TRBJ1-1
CATSRTGTANTEAFF
TGTGCCACCAGCAGAACCGGGACAGCGAACACTGAAGCTTTCTTT
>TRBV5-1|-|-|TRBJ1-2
CASSEDRVYGYTF
TGCGCCAGCAGCGAGGACAGAGTCTATGGCTACACCTTC
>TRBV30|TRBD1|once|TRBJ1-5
CACSTGSYNQPQHF
TGTGCCTGCTCGACAGGGAGTTACAATCAGCCCCAGCATTTT
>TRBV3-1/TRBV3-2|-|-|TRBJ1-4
CASSPHIRGGNEKLFF
TGTGCCAGCAGTCCCCACATCCGGGGTGGTAATGAAAAACTGTTTTTT
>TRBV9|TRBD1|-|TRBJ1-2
CASSVEEGAKYGYTF
TGTGCCAGCAGCGTAGAGGAGGGGGCGAAATATGGCTACACCTTC
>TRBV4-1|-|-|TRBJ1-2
CASSQVSGAGYTF
TGCGCCAGCAGCCAAGTATCAGGGGCTGGCTACACCTTC
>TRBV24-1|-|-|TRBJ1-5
CATSEPTGNQPQHF
TGTGCCACCAGTGAACCTACAGGGAATCAGCCCCAGCATTTT
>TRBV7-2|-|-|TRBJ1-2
CASSPQAGTNYGYTF
TGTGCCAGCAGCCCCCAGGCCGGGACTAACTATGGCTACACCTTC
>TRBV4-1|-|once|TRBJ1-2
CASSQPALGPPYYGYTF
TGCGCCAGCAGCCAGCCCGCCCTTGGCCCCCCATACTATGGCTACACCTTC
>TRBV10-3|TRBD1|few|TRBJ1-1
CAISARGSRGQGASAEAFF
TGTGCCATCAGTGCCCGAGGCAGTCGGGGACAGGGGGCGAGCGCTGAAGCTTTCTTT
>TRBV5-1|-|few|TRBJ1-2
CASSGGASGYTF
TGCGCCAGCAGCGGGGGGGCCAGCGGCTACACCTTC
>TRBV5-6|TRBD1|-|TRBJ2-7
CASSSGQGNEQYF
TGTGCCAGCAGCTCGGGACAGGGCAACGAGCAGTACTTC
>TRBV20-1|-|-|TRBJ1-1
CTWASTTEAFF
TGCACCTGGGCGTCGACCACTGAAGCTTTCTTT
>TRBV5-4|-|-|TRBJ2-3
CASSLGASGPTDTQYF
TGTGCCAGCAGCTTGGGGGCGAGCGGACCCACAGATACGCAGTATTTT
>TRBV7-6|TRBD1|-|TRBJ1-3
CASSSGTGIFRGGNTIYF
TGTGCCAGCAGCTCCGGGACAGGGATCTTTCGCGGCGGAAACACCATATATTTT
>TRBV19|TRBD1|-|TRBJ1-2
CASRPTGGRSGYTF
TGTGCCAGTAGGCCAACAGGGGGTAGGAGTGGCTACACCTTC
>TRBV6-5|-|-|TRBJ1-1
CASSYSIDGGAEAFF
TGTGCCAGCAGTTACTCGATCGACGGAGGGGCTGAAGCTTTCTTT
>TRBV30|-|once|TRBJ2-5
CAWTRHQETQYF
TGTGCCTGGACCAGGCACCAAGAGACCCAGTACTTC
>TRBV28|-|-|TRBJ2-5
CASRGGQETQYF
TGTGCCAGCAGGGGGGGCCAAGAGACCCAGTACTTC
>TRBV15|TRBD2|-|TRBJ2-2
CATSRDPGGARTGELFF
TGTGCCACCAGCAGAGACCCGGGGGGGGCGAGGACCGGGGAGCTGTTTTTT
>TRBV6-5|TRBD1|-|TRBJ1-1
CASSIDRGNTEAFF
TGTGCCAGCAGTATAGACAGGGGGAACACTGAAGCTTTCTTT
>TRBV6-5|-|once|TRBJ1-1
CASSRKREANTEAFF
TGTGCCAGCAGTAGAAAGAGGGAGGCGAACACTGAAGCTTTCTTT
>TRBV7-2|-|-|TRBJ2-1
CASSQGGGLYNEQFF
TGTGCCAGCAGCCAGGGAGGGGGACTATACAATGAGCAGTTCTTC
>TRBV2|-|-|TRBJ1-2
CASSDRGRGYTF
TGTGCCAGCAGTGACAGGGGCAGGGGCTACACCTTC
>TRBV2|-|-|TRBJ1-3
CASREERTSGNTIYF
TGTGCCAGCAGGGAAGAGAGAACCTCTGGAAACACCATATATTTT